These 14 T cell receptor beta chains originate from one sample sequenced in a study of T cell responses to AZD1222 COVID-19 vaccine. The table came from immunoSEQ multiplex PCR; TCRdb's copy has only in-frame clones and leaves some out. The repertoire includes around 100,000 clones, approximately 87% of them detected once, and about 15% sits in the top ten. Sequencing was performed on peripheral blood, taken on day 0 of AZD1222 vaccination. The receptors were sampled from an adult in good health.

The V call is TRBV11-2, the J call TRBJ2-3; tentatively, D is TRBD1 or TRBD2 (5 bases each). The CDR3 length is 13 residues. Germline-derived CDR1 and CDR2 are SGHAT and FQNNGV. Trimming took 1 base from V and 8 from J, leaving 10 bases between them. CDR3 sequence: CASSLGGQGTQYF. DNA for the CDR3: TGTGCCAGCAGCTTAGGAGGGCAGGGTACGCAGTATTTT.

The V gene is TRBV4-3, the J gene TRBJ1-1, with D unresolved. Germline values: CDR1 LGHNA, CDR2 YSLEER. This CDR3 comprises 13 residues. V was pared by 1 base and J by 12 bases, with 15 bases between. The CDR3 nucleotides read TGCGCCAGCAGCCAAGTTCCAGGAATCATGTCTTTCTTT. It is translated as CASSQVPGIMSFF.

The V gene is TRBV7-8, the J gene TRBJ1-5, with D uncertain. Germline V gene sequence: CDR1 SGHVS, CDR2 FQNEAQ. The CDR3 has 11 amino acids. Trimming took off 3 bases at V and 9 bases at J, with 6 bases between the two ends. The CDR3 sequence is CASSFCRPQHF. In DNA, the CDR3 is TGTGCCAGCAGCTTCTGTCGGCCCCAGCATTTT.

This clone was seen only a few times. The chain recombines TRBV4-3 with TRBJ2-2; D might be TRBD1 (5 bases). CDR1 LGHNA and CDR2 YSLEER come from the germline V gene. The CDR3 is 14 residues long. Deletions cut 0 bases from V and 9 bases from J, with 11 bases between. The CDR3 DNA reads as TGCGCCAGCAGCCAAGATCGGAAGGGGTGGGAGCTGTTTTTT. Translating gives CASSQDRKGWELFF.

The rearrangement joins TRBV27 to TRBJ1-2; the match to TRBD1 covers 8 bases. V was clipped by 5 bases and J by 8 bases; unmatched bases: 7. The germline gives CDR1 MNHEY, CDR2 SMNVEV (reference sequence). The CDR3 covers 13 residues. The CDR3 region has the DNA TGTGCCAGCAGTACCCAGGGGGCGCAAGGCTACACCTTC. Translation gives CASSTQGAQGYTF.

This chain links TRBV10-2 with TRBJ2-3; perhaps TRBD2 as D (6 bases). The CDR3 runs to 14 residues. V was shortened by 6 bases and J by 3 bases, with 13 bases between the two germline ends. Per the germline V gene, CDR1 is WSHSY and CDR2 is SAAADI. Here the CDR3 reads CASSRAGRTDTQYF. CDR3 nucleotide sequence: TGCGCCAGCAGCCGGGCTGGGAGGACAGATACGCAGTATTTT.

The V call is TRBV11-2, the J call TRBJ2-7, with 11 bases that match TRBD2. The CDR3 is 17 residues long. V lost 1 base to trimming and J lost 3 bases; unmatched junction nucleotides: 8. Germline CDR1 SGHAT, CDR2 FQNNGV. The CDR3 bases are TGTGCCAGCAGCTTAGGGTCGGCGCTAGCGGGAGGCTACGAGCAGTACTTC. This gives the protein CASSLGSALAGGYEQYF.

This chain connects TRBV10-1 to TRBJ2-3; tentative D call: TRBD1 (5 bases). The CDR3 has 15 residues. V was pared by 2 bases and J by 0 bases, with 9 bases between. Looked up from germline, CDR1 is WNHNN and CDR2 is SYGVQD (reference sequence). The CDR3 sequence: CASSEQTASTDTQYF. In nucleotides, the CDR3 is TGCGCCAGCAGTGAGCAGACAGCTAGCACAGATACGCAGTATTTT.

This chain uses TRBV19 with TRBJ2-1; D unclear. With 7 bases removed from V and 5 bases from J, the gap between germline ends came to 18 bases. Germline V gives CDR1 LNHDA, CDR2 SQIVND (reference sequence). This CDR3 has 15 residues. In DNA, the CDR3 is TGTGCCAGTACCAGATTGAGCGAGGTCAACAATGAGCAGTTCTTC. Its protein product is CASTRLSEVNNEQFF.

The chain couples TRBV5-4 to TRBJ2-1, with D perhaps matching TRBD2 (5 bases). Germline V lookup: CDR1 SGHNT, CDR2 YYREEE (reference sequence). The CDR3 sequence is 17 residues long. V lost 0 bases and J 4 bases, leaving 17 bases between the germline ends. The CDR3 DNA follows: TGTGCCAGCAGCTTGGACGGGAATACCCGTCTTTACAATGAGCAGTTCTTC. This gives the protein CASSLDGNTRLYNEQFF.

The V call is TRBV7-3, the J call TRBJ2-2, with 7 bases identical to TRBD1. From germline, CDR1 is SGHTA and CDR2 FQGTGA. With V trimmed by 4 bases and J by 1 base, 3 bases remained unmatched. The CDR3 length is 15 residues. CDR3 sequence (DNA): TGTGCCAGCAGCTCAGACAGGGTGAACACCGGGGAGCTGTTTTTT. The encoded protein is CASSSDRVNTGELFF. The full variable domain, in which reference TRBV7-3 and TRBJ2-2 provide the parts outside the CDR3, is GAGVSQTPSNKVTEKGKYVELRCDPISGHTALYWYRQSLGQGPEFLIYFQGTGAADDSGLPNDRFFAVRPEGSVSTLKIQRTERGDSAVYLCASSSDRVNTGELFFGEGSRLTVL.

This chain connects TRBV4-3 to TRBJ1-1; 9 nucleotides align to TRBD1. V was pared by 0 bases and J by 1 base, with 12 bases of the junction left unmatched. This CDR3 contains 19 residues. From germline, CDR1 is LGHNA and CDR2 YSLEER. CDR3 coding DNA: TGCGCCAGCAGCCAAGATCTGATCGGGACAGGGATGCCGAACACTGAAGCTTTCTTT. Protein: CASSQDLIGTGMPNTEAFF.

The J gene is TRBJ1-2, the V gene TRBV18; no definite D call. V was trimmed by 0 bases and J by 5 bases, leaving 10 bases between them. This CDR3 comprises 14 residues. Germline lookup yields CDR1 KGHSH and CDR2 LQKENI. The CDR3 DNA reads TGTGCCAGCTCACCACCGGGAGGAGCGTATGGCTACACCTTC. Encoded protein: CASSPPGGAYGYTF.

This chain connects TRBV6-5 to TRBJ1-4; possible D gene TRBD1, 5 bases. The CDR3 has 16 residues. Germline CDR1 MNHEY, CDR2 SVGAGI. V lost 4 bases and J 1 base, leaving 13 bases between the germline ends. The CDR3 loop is CASSLEGRGTNEKLFF. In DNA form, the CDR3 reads TGTGCCAGCAGTTTGGAGGGGCGCGGAACTAATGAAAAACTGTTTTTT.